This T cell receptor (beta chain) was profiled in a study of early T cells in non-severe SARS-CoV-2 infection. CDR1 is SEHNR, CDR2 FQNEAQ, per germline (reference sequence). The ends were cut back, 8 bases at V and 2 bases at J, with 10 bases in the middle. The CDR3 runs 12 residues. Via MiXCR, TCRdb re-called the 5' RACE reads, giving one row per CDR3 protein. The profile shows roughly 64,000 distinct CDR3 sequences, about 11% of them singletons. This chain links TRBV7-9 with TRBJ2-7; D might be TRBD1 (7 bases). This receptor was identified in an adult who was a healthcare worker with PCR-confirmed SARS-CoV-2 infection or an uninfected control (not recorded which). The sample here was whole blood, taken at baseline. This chain's CDR3 is CASGGTAYEQYF. CDR3 nucleotide sequence: TGTGCCAGCGGGGGGACAGCCTACGAGCAGTACTTC.